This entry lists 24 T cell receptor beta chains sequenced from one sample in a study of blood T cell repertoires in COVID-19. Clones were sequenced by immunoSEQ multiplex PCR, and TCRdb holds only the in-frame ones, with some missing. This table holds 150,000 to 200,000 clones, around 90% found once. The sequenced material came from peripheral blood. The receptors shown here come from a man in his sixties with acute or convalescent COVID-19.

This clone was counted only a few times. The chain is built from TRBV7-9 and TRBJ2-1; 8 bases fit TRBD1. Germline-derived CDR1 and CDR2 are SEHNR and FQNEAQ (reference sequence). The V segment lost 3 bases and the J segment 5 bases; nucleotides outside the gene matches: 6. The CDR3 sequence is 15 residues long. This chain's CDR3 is CASSLRTGLDNEQFF. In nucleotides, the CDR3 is TGTGCCAGCAGCTTGCGGACAGGGTTAGACAATGAGCAGTTCTTC.

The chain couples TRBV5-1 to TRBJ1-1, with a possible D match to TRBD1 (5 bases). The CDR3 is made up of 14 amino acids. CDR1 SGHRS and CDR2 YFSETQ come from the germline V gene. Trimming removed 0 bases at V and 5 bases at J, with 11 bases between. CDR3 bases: TGCGCCAGCAGCTTGGCTTCCGGGGGGACTGAAGCTTTCTTT. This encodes CASSLASGGTEAFF.

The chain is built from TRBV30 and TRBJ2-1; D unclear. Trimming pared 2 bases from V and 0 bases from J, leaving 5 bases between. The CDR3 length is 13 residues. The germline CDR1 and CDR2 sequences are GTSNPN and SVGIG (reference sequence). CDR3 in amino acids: CAWSSVSYNEQFF. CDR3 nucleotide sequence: TGTGCCTGGAGTTCGGTCTCCTACAATGAGCAGTTCTTC.

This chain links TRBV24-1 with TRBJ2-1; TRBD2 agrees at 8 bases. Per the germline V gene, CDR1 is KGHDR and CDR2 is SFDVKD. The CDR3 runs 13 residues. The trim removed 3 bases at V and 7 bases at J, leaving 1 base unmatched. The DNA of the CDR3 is TGTGCCACCAGTGATACTAGCGGAAATGAGCAGTTCTTC. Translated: CATSDTSGNEQFF.

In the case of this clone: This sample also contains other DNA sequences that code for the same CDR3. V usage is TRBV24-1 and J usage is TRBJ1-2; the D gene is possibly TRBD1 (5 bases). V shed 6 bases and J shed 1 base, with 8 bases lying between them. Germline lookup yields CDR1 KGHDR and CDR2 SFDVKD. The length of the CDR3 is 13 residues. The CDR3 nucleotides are TGTGCCACCAGTCCAGGGAATAACTATGGCTACACCTTC. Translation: CATSPGNNYGYTF.

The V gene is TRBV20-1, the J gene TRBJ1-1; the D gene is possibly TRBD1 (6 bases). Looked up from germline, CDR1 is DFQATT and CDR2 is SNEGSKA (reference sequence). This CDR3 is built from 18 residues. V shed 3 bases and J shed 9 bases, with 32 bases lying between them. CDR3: CSASPLSMTGQMRSQAFF. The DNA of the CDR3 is TGCAGTGCTAGTCCTCTCAGTATGACAGGACAAATGAGGTCACAAGCTTTCTTT.

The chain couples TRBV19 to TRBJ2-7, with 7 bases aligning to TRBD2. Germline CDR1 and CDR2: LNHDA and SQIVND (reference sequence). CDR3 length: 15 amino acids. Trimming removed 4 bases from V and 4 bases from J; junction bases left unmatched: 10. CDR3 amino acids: CASSNRPGGVYEQYF. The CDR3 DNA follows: TGTGCCAGTAGTAATCGTCCGGGAGGCGTTTACGAGCAGTACTTC.

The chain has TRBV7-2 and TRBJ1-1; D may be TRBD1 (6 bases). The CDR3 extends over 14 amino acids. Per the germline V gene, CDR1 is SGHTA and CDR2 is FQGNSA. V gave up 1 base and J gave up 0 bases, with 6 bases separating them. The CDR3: CASSLGTVNTEAFF. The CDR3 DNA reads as TGTGCCAGCAGCTTAGGGACAGTGAACACTGAAGCTTTCTTT. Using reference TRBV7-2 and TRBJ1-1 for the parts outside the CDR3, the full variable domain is GAGVSQSPSNKVTEKGKDVELRCDPISGHTALYWYRQSLGQGLEFLIYFQGNSAPDKSGLPSDRFSAERTGGSVSTLTIQRTQQEDSAVYLCASSLGTVNTEAFFGQGTRLTVV.

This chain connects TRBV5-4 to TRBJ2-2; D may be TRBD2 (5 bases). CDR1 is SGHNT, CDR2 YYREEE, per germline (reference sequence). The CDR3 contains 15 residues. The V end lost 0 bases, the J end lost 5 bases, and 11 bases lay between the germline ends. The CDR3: CASSLVGRGTGELFF. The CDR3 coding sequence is TGTGCCAGCAGCTTGGTCGGGCGCGGGACCGGGGAGCTGTTTTTT.

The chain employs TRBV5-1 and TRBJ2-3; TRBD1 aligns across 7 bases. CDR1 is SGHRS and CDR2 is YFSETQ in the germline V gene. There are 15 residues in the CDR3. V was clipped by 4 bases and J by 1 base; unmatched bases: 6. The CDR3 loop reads CASSPGQAGTDTQYF. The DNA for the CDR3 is TGCGCCAGCAGCCCCGGACAGGCCGGCACAGATACGCAGTATTTT.

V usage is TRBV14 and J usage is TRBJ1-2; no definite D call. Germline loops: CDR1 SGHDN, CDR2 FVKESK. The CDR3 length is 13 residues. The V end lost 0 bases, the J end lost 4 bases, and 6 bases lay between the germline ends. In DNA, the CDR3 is TGTGCCAGCAGCCAAGATCCGGGCTATGGCTACACCTTC. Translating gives CASSQDPGYGYTF.

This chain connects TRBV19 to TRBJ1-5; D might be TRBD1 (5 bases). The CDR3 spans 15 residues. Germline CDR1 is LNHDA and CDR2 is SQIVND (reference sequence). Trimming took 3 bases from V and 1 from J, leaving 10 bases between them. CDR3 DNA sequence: TGTGCCAGTAGTATGGGAGGGGAGAGCAATCAGCCCCAGCATTTT. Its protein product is CASSMGGESNQPQHF. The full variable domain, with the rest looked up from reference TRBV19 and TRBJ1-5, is DGGITQSPKYLFRKEGQNVTLSCEQNLNHDAMYWYRQDPGQGLRLIYYSQIVNDFQKGDIAEGYSVSREKKESFPLTVTSAQKNPTAFYLCASSMGGESNQPQHFGDGTRLSIL.

This CDR3 is CAWSGTGSEPQHF. CDR3 in DNA: TGTGCCTGGAGTGGGACAGGGTCGGAGCCCCAGCATTTT. The chain is built from TRBV30 and TRBJ1-5; 8 bases agree with TRBD1. J was trimmed by 8 bases and V by 1 base; bases with no gene match: 4. The germline gives CDR1 GTSNPN, CDR2 SVGIG (reference sequence). This CDR3 has 13 residues.

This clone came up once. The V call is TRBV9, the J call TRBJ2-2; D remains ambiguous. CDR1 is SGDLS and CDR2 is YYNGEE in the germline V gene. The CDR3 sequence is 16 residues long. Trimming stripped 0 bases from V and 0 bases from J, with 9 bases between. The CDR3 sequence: CASSVEAVANTGELFF. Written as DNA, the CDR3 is TGTGCCAGCAGCGTAGAGGCGGTTGCGAACACCGGGGAGCTGTTTTTT.

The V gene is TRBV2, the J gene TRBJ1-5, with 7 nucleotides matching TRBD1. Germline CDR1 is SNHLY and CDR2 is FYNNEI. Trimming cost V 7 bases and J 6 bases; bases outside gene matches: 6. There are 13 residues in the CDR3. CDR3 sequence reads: CASNPQGSQPQHF. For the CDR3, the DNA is TGTGCCAGCAATCCACAGGGGAGTCAGCCCCAGCATTTT.

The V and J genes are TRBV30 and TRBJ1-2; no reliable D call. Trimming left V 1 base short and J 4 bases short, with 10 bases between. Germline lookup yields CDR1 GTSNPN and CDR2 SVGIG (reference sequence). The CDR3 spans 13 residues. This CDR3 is CAWSGEVGYGYTF. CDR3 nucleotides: TGTGCCTGGAGTGGGGAGGTAGGCTATGGCTACACCTTC. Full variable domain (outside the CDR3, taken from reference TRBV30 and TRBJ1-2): SQTIHQWPATLVQPVGSPLSLECTVEGTSNPNLYWYRQAAGRGLQLLFYSVGIGQISSEVPQNLSASRPQDRQFILSSKKLLLSDSGFYLCAWSGEVGYGYTFGSGTRLTVV.

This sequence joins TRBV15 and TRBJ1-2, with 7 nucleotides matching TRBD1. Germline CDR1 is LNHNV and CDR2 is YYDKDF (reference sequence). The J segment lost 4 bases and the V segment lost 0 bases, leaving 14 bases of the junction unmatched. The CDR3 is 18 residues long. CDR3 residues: CATSRDVMQGGLLYGYTF. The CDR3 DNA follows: TGTGCCACCAGCAGAGATGTAATGCAGGGGGGCCTCCTCTATGGCTACACCTTC. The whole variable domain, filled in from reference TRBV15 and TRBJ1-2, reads DAMVIQNPRYQVTQFGKPVTLSCSQTLNHNVMYWYQQKSSQAPKLLFHYYDKDFNNEADTPDNFQSRRPNTSFCFLDIRSPGLGDTAMYLCATSRDVMQGGLLYGYTFGSGTRLTVV.

The CDR3 DNA reads TGTGCCAGCAGCCAAGGAGTACGGTCTCGAGGGGGCTACACCTTC. Protein sequence: CASSQGVRSRGGYTF. This chain links TRBV3-1 (or the pseudogene TRBV3-2) with TRBJ1-2; D is uncertain. Germline values: CDR1 LGHDT, CDR2 YNNKEL (reference sequence). The CDR3 sequence is 15 residues long. The ends were cut back, 1 base at V and 8 bases at J, with 17 bases in the middle.

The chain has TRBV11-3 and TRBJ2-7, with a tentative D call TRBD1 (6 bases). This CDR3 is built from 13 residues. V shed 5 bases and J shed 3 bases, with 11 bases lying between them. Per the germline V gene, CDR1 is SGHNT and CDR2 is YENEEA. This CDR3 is CASSGLDSYEQYF. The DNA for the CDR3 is TGTGCCAGCAGCGGATTGGACAGCTACGAGCAGTACTTC.

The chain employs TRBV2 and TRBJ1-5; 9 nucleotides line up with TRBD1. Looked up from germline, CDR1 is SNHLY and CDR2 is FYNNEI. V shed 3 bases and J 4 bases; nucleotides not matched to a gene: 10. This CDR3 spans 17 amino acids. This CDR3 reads CASSEADGTGLNQPQHF. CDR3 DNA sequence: TGTGCCAGCAGTGAGGCTGACGGGACAGGGCTAAATCAGCCCCAGCATTTT.

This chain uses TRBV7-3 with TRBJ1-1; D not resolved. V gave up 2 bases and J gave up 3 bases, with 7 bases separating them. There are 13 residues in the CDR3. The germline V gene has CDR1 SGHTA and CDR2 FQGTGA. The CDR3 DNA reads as TGTGCCAGCAGCTTATGGGGAGACACTGAAGCTTTCTTT. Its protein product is CASSLWGDTEAFF.

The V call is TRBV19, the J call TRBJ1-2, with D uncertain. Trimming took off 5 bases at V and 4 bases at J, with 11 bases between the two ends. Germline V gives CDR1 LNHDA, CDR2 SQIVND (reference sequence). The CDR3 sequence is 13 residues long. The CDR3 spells CASSLKPGYGYTF. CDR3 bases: TGTGCCAGTAGTTTAAAGCCTGGCTATGGCTACACCTTC. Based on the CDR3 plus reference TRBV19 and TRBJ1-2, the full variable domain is DGGITQSPKYLFRKEGQNVTLSCEQNLNHDAMYWYRQDPGQGLRLIYYSQIVNDFQKGDIAEGYSVSREKKESFPLTVTSAQKNPTAFYLCASSLKPGYGYTFGSGTRLTVV.

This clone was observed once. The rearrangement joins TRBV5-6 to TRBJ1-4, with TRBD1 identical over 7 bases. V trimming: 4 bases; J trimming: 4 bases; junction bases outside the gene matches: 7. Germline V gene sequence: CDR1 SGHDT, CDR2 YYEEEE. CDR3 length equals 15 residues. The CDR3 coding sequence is TGTGCCAGCAGCCTTGGGACAGTTCTTAATGAAAAACTGTTTTTT. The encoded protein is CASSLGTVLNEKLFF.

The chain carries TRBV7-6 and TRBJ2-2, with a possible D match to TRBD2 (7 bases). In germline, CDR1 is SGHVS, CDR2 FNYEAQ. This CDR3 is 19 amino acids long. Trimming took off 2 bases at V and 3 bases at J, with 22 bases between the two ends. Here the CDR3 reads CASSLWAGARGSDTGELFF. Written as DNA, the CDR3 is TGTGCCAGCAGCTTATGGGCGGGGGCGAGAGGGTCGGACACCGGGGAGCTGTTTTTT.